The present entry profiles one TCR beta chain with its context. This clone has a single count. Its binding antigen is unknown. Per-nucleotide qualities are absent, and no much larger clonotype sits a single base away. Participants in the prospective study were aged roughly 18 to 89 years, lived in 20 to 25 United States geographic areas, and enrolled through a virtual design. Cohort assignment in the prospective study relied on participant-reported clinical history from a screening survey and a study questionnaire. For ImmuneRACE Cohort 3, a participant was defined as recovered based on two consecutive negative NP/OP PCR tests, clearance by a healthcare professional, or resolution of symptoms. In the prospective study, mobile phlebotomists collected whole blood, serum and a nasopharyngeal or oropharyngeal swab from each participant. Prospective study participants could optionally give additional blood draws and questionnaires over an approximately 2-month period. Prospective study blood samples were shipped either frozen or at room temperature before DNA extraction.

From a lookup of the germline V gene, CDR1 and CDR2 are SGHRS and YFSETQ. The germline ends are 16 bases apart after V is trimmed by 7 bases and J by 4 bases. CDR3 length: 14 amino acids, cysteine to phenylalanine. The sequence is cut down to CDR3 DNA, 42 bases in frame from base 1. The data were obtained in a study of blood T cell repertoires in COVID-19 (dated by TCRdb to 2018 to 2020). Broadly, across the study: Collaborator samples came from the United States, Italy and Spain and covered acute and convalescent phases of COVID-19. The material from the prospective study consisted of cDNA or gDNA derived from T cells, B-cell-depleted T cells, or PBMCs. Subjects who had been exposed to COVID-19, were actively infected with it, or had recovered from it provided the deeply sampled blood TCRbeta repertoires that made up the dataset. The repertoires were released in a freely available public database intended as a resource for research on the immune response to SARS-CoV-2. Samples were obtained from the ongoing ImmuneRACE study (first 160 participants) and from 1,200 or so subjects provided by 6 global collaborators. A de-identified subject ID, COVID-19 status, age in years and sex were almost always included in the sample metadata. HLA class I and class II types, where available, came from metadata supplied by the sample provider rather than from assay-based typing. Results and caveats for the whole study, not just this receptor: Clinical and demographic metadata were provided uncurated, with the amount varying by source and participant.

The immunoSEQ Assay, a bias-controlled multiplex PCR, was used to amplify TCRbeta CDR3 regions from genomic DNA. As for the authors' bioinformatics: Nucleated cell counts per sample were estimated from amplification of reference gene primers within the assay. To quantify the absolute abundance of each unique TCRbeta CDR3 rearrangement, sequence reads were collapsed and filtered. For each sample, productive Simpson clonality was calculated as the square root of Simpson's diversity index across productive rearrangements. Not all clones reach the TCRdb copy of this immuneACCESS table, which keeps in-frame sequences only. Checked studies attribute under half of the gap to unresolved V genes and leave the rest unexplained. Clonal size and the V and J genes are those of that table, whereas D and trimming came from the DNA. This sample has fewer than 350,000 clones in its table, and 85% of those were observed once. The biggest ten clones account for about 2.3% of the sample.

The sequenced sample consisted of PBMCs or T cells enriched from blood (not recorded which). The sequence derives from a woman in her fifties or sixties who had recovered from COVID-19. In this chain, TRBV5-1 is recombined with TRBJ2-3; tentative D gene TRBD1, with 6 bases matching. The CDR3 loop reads CASGTGYDADTQYF. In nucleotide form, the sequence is TGCGCCAGCGGCACAGGGTATGACGCAGATACGCAGTATTTT.